This T cell receptor (beta chain) emerged from a study of blood T cell repertoires in COVID-19. Per the germline V gene, CDR1 is SNHLY and CDR2 is FYNNEI. CDR3 length equals 14 residues. Trimming took 5 bases from V and 4 from J, leaving 12 bases between them. The table came from immunoSEQ multiplex PCR; TCRdb's copy has only in-frame clones and leaves some out. The sample comprises 55,000 or so clones, 80% of which are singletons, and under 25% rests with the top ten. The material sequenced was peripheral blood. This TCR came from a man aged 25 to 45 with COVID-19, enrolled during active disease. The V gene is TRBV2, the J gene TRBJ1-5; D may be TRBD1 (6 bases). CDR3 DNA sequence: TGTGCCAGCAGTCCCGACAGGCTTAATCAGCCCCAGCATTTT. It specifies CASSPDRLNQPQHF.